Presented here are 11 T cell receptor beta chains from one specimen sequenced in a study of naive and memory T cell subsets. Amplification of ligated cDNA took four PCR rounds with SP2 and nested alpha and beta constant primers. Via MiXCR, TCRdb re-called the 5' RACE reads, giving one row per CDR3 protein. The top ten hold 15% to 20% of the sample, which has 55,000 to 65,000 distinct CDR3 sequences, 8% to 9% seen once. A UMI-containing oligonucleotide was joined by 3' ligation to the TCR cDNA template. These receptor sequences come from a female donor in good health.

V gene TRBV10-3 combines with J gene TRBJ1-1; 9 bases line up with TRBD1. The V gene's germline CDR1 is ENHRY and CDR2 SYGVKD. This CDR3 is 14 amino acids long. The V and J ends lost 0 bases and 4 bases, in that order; junction bases with no gene match: 0. The CDR3 loop reads CAISESGQGTEAFF. For the CDR3, the DNA is TGTGCCATCAGTGAGTCGGGACAGGGCACTGAAGCTTTCTTT.

This clonotype has ten or more counts. V and J are TRBV14 and TRBJ1-2; unclear D gene. The V and J ends lost 1 base and 4 bases respectively, with 7 bases between them. Germline CDR1 reads SGHDN; CDR2 reads FVKESK. The CDR3 covers 13 residues. The CDR3: CASSQGELYGYTF. DNA of the CDR3: TGTGCCAGCAGCCAAGGGGAACTCTATGGCTACACCTTC.

This clonotype was seen repeatedly, ten times or more. The chain uses TRBV3-1 and TRBJ1-1, with D tentatively TRBD1 (5 bases). The V gene's germline CDR1 is LGHDT and CDR2 YNNKEL (reference sequence). There are 14 residues in the CDR3. The V gene lost 0 bases and the J gene lost 1 base, with 6 bases spanning the gap. CDR3 residues: CASSQEGANTEAFF. CDR3 bases: TGTGCCAGCAGCCAAGAAGGGGCGAACACTGAAGCTTTCTTT. The whole variable domain, remainder taken from reference TRBV3-1 and TRBJ1-1, is DTAVSQTPKYLVTQMGNDKSIKCEQNLGHDTMYWYKQDSKKFLKIMFSYNNKELIINETVPNRFSPKSPDKAHLNLHINSLELGDSAVYFCASSQEGANTEAFFGQGTRLTVV.

This chain joins TRBV5-6 and TRBJ2-7; D unresolved. Deletions cut 1 base from V and 3 bases from J, with 8 bases between. Germline loops: CDR1 SGHDT, CDR2 YYEEEE. CDR3 length: 13 amino acids. CDR3 loop: CASSLHSYYEQYF. The CDR3 DNA sequence: TGTGCCAGCAGCTTGCACAGTTACTACGAGCAGTACTTC.

V usage is TRBV9 and J usage is TRBJ1-6; 10 nucleotides match TRBD1. Trimming cost V 3 bases and J 8 bases; bases outside gene matches: 8. The CDR3 spans 16 residues. CDR1 is SGDLS, CDR2 YYNGEE, per germline. The CDR3, as DNA: TGTGCCAGCAGCGGAAAGACAGGGGGCCTTCATTCACCCCTCCACTTT. It specifies CASSGKTGGLHSPLHF.

This clonotype was counted ten times or more. V gene TRBV20-1 combines with J gene TRBJ1-5; D uncertain. The V gene's germline CDR1 is DFQATT and CDR2 SNEGSKA (reference sequence). Deletions cut 3 bases from V and 2 bases from J, with 11 bases between. CDR3 length: 14 amino acids. The CDR3 bases are TGCAGTGCTAGCAGACCTGTGGGCAATCAGCCCCAGCATTTT. It is translated as CSASRPVGNQPQHF.

This clonotype occurred many times. V gene TRBV19 combines with J gene TRBJ1-5, with D perhaps TRBD1 (6 bases). The CDR3 has 15 amino acids. Germline assignment: CDR1 LNHDA and CDR2 SQIVND (reference sequence). Trimming cost V 6 bases and J 1 base, with 13 bases left between them. In nucleotides, the CDR3 is TGTGCCAGTAGAGGCTGGGGGGGCAGCAATCAGCCCCAGCATTTT. It encodes CASRGWGGSNQPQHF.

Many counts were recorded for this clonotype. The chain employs TRBV6-1 and TRBJ1-4; maybe TRBD1 (6 bases). Trimming took 6 bases from V and 8 from J, leaving 16 bases between them. Germline lookup yields CDR1 MNHNS and CDR2 SASEGT. CDR3 length equals 14 residues. Written as DNA, the CDR3 is TGTGCCAGCAGAAATTCAGGGGATAACGAAAAACTGTTTTTT. It yields the protein CASRNSGDNEKLFF.

This clonotype showed up just a few times. The chain uses TRBV30 and TRBJ2-5; 7 bases map to TRBD2. Germline-derived CDR1 and CDR2 are GTSNPN and SVGIG (reference sequence). The CDR3 covers 14 residues. With V trimmed by 1 base and J by 5 bases, 7 bases remained unmatched. For the CDR3, the DNA is TGTGCCTGGAGTGCAACGGGGGGACGGGAGACCCAGTACTTC. Residues: CAWSATGGRETQYF.

The V gene is TRBV28, the J gene TRBJ2-3; D possibly corresponds to TRBD1 (6 bases). V lost 2 bases, J lost 1 base, and 10 bases lay in between. Germline V gene sequence: CDR1 MDHEN, CDR2 SYDVKM. The CDR3 spans 15 residues. CDR3 amino acids: CASSLGAGGTDTQYF. CDR3 nucleotides: TGTGCCAGCAGTTTAGGGGCAGGGGGCACAGATACGCAGTATTTT.

This clonotype showed up just a few times. In DNA, the CDR3 is TGTGCCAGCAAACCCGGTCTAGCGCGGAATGAGCAGTTCTTC. Residues: CASKPGLARNEQFF. The chain joins TRBV6-5 to TRBJ2-1, with a weak D call TRBD2 (6 bases). The CDR3 spans 14 residues. V gave up 7 bases and J gave up 7 bases, with 17 bases separating them. Germline CDR1 MNHEY, CDR2 SVGAGI.